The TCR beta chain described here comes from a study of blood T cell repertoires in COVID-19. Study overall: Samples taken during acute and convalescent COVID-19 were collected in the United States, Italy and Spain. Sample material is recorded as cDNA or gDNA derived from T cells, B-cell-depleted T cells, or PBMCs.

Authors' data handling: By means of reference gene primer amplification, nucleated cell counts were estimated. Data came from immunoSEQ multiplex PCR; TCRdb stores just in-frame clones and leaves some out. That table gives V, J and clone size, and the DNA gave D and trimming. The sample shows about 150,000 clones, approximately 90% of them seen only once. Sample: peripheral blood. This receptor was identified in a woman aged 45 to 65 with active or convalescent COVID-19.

CDR3 in amino acids: CASSLTGPTGTQYF. The CDR3 DNA reads TGTGCCAGCAGCTTAACGGGCCCAACCGGTACGCAGTATTTT. The chain links TRBV7-3 to TRBJ2-3; D not resolved. Germline V gene sequence: CDR1 SGHTA, CDR2 FQGTGA. V was clipped by 0 bases and J by 8 bases, with 12 bases between them. The CDR3 loop spans 14 amino acids.